This T cell receptor (beta chain) was identified in a study of identical twins. This CDR3 comprises 11 residues. Germline lookup yields CDR1 DFQATT and CDR2 SNEGSKA (reference sequence). Trimming removed 6 bases at V and 2 bases at J, with 7 bases between. Template switching added a universal primer binding site, and final cDNA carried unique molecular identifiers. TCRdb fed the 5' RACE reads into MiXCR, producing one record per CDR3 protein. Of approximately 500,000 distinct CDR3 sequences listed, about 24% were seen once; the top ten hold around 3%. This same sample was also taken into another study, of T cells expressing NK-cell markers. That report adds: Four donors' CD3+CD56-NKG2C+ cells were dominated by the same clonotypes.

The chain employs TRBV20-1 and TRBJ2-5, with no clear D. This clonotype was sampled from a woman aged 18-35 years in good health. The sequenced sample consisted of CD4+ T cells sorted from blood. The CDR3 is CSAADQETQYF. The CDR3 DNA is TGCAGTGCGGCTGATCAAGAGACCCAGTACTTC.